These 22 T cell receptor beta chains originate from one sample sequenced in a study of T cells in Graves' hyperthyroidism and ophthalmopathy. Researchers amplified the TCR beta CDR3 regions from RNA transcripts. First-round RT-PCR with HTBI primers amplified the TCR CDR3 region. TCRdb re-derived calls from the multiplex PCR reads in MiXCR, one entry per CDR3 protein. Among roughly 350,000 distinct CDR3 sequences listed, approximately 15% were seen once. The specimen was blood. These receptors all stem from a woman aged 25 to 39 with Graves' ophthalmopathy.

The sample holds many counts of this clonotype. This chain joins TRBV11-2 and TRBJ2-1; D is undetermined. The CDR3 has 15 amino acids. Trimming removed 4 bases from V and 2 bases from J, with 12 bases in between. CDR1 and CDR2 from the germline V gene are SGHAT and FQNNGV. The DNA for the CDR3 is TGTGCCAGCAGCTCCACGGGCAGAACCTACAATGAGCAGTTCTTC. Its translation is CASSSTGRTYNEQFF.

This clonotype was found many times. The chain employs TRBV7-9 and TRBJ1-5; D ambiguous. The CDR3 consists of 13 residues. V lost 5 bases and J 3 bases, leaving 8 bases between the germline ends. The germline V gene has CDR1 SEHNR and CDR2 FQNEAQ (reference sequence). CDR3 nucleotide sequence: TGTGCCAGCAGCCAAGGGCACAATCAGCCCCAGCATTTT. Translated, it gives CASSQGHNQPQHF.

This clonotype was observed at least ten times. The rearrangement links TRBV28 to TRBJ1-2; the match to TRBD1 covers 10 bases. V trimming: 6 bases; J trimming: 4 bases; junction bases outside the gene matches: 2. CDR3 length: 13 amino acids. Germline CDR1 reads MDHEN; CDR2 reads SYDVKM. CDR3 bases: TGTGCCAGCAGCAGGACAGGGGGCTATGGCTACACCTTC. It yields the protein CASSRTGGYGYTF.

In its sample, this clonotype was seen many times. The chain carries TRBV20-1 and TRBJ2-5; D possibly corresponds to TRBD2 (5 bases). The CDR3 runs to 15 residues. Germline loops: CDR1 DFQATT, CDR2 SNEGSKA (reference sequence). The ends were cut back, 0 bases at V and 3 bases at J, with 14 bases in the middle. The CDR3 DNA is TGCAGTGCTAGAGATTCCGGAAGCGGTAAAGAGACCCAGTACTTC. Translation gives CSARDSGSGKETQYF.

This clonotype appeared many times. The CDR3 spells CASRTRESSTDTQYF. Here the CDR3 DNA reads TGTGCCAGCAGGACCAGGGAGTCATCTACAGATACGCAGTATTTT. The chain carries TRBV6-1 and TRBJ2-3; D tentatively fits TRBD1 or TRBD2 (5 bases each). CDR3 length: 15 amino acids. Germline loops: CDR1 MNHNS, CDR2 SASEGT. Trimming took 6 bases from V and 3 from J, leaving 16 bases between them.

This clonotype was seen only a few times. The CDR3 nucleotides read TGTGCCACCAGTTCGGACAGGGAAGAGCAGTTCTTC. Protein: CATSSDREEQFF. V gene TRBV24-1 combines with J gene TRBJ2-1; 8 bases are a match to TRBD1. The CDR3 loop spans 12 amino acids. The germline V gene encodes CDR1 KGHDR and CDR2 SFDVKD. With 6 bases clipped from V and 10 bases from J, the junction kept 4 bases outside the gene matches.

This clonotype showed up just a few times. CDR3 DNA sequence: TGTGCCAGCAGCCTCGGGGGGAACCGGGCCGGGGAGCTGTTTTTT. The encoded protein is CASSLGGNRAGELFF. V usage is TRBV5-4 and J usage is TRBJ2-2; 7 nucleotides line up with TRBD2. The junction had 9 bases not matched to a gene; V was cut back by 4 bases and J by 6 bases. Germline-derived CDR1 and CDR2 are SGHNT and YYREEE (reference sequence). The CDR3 is 15 residues long.

This clonotype has ten or more counts. The chain couples TRBV6-1 to TRBJ2-5, with TRBD2 identical over 8 bases. Per germline, CDR1 MNHNS and CDR2 SASEGT. The CDR3 sequence is 15 residues long. J lost 2 bases, V lost 1 base, and 3 bases had no gene match. The CDR3 loop is CASSEVVAGQETQYF. The CDR3 nucleotides are TGTGCCAGCAGTGAAGTGGTAGCGGGGCAAGAGACCCAGTACTTC.

This clonotype was recorded many times. DNA for the CDR3: TGTGCCAGCAGCGTAGTTAGTTGGGATACGCAGTATTTT. Amino acid sequence: CASSVVSWDTQYF. This chain uses TRBV9 with TRBJ2-3; D uncertain. V shed 0 bases and J shed 6 bases, with 8 bases lying between them. The CDR3 spans 13 residues. CDR1 and CDR2 (germline): SGDLS, YYNGEE.

This clonotype was observed at least ten times. Here the CDR3 DNA reads TGTGCCAGCAGTTGGGGGAGGGGACAGGTGGCGACTGAAGCTTTCTTT. It is translated as CASSWGRGQVATEAFF. The V and J genes are TRBV27 and TRBJ1-1, with 8 bases identical to TRBD1. V was clipped by 4 bases and J by 5 bases; unmatched bases: 12. The CDR3 loop spans 16 amino acids. Germline V gene data show CDR1 as MNHEY and CDR2 as SMNVEV (reference sequence).

Worth noting for this clonotype: A much larger clone sits a single nucleotide away, making a read error possible. V usage is TRBV15 and J usage is TRBJ2-3, with 7 bases that match TRBD1. V lost 4 bases, J lost 4 bases, and 2 bases stayed unmatched. In germline, CDR1 is LNHNV, CDR2 YYDKDF (reference sequence). The CDR3 runs to 13 residues. The CDR3 sequence: CATSTGQADTQYF. CDR3 coding DNA: TGTGCCACCAGCACTGGACAGGCAGATACGCAGTATTTT.

This clonotype was seen ten or more times. The chain couples TRBV7-2 to TRBJ2-1, with a weak D call TRBD2 (5 bases). The CDR3 consists of 13 residues. V was cut by 3 bases and J by 8 bases, with 11 bases left in between. The germline V gene encodes CDR1 SGHTA and CDR2 FQGNSA. CDR3 sequence reads: CASSFRGADEQFF. The CDR3 nucleotides read TGTGCCAGCAGCTTTCGGGGTGCGGATGAGCAGTTCTTC.

This chain connects TRBV28 to TRBJ2-5; 12 bases match TRBD2. Looked up from germline, CDR1 is MDHEN and CDR2 is SYDVKM. The CDR3 length is 16 residues. V lost 5 bases, J lost 4 bases, and 8 bases stayed unmatched. The CDR3 protein is CASSPPSGGALETQYF. Written as DNA, the CDR3 is TGTGCCAGCAGTCCGCCTAGCGGGGGGGCGTTAGAGACCCAGTACTTC.

This clonotype was seen repeatedly, ten times or more. Relative to the germline gene, one junction end is altered; a read error may explain this. This chain uses TRBV7-7 with TRBJ2-3, with TRBD2 identical over 12 bases. Germline CDR1 and CDR2: SSHAT and FNYEAQ (reference sequence). The CDR3 is 14 amino acids. DNA for the CDR3: TGTGCTAGCAACCGGGGACTAGCGGGAGATACGCAGTATTTT. This gives the protein CASNRGLAGDTQYF.

Ten or more counts support this clonotype. The chain couples TRBV20-1 to TRBJ2-5, with TRBD2 as a possible D gene (5 bases). Per the germline V gene, CDR1 is DFQATT and CDR2 is SNEGSKA (reference sequence). Trimming took off 5 bases at V and 2 bases at J, with 15 bases between the two ends. The CDR3 is 14 amino acids. CDR3 sequence reads: CSAVLGDGQETQYF. CDR3 bases: TGCAGTGCTGTGTTGGGAGACGGGCAAGAGACCCAGTACTTC.

This clonotype was found many times. CDR3 loop: CASSQFGAGNTEAFF. In nucleotides, the CDR3 is TGTGCCAGCTCACAGTTCGGGGCCGGGAACACTGAAGCTTTCTTT. This chain uses TRBV18 with TRBJ1-1, with a weak D call TRBD1 (5 bases). CDR3 length: 15 amino acids. V dropped 4 bases and J dropped 1 base, with 13 bases sitting between them. Germline values: CDR1 KGHSH, CDR2 LQKENI.

This clonotype has ten or more counts. The chain is built from TRBV29-1 and TRBJ2-3; 9 nucleotides match TRBD1. The CDR3 totals 14 residues. Germline values: CDR1 SQVTM, CDR2 ANQGSEA. The CDR3 sequence: CSLQGARNTDTQYF. The CDR3 region has the DNA TGCAGTCTACAGGGGGCGAGGAACACAGATACGCAGTATTTT.

At least ten counts were recorded for this clonotype. The chain uses TRBV11-2 and TRBJ2-4, with TRBD2 as a possible D gene (7 bases). The CDR3 sequence is 16 residues long. V was cut by 3 bases and J by 3 bases, with 15 bases left in between. Germline V gene sequence: CDR1 SGHAT, CDR2 FQNNGV. The CDR3 protein is CASSFLGGVVKNIQYF. For the CDR3, the DNA is TGTGCCAGCAGCTTCCTAGGGGGGGTTGTCAAAAACATTCAGTACTTC.

The sample holds many counts of this clonotype. The V gene is TRBV2, the J gene TRBJ1-2; 9 bases map to TRBD1. Germline CDR1 and CDR2: SNHLY and FYNNEI. The CDR3 is made up of 12 amino acids. V lost 9 bases, J lost 8 bases, and 7 bases stayed unmatched. CDR3 sequence (DNA): TGTGCCAGTTATACAGGGGGCGTAGGCTACACCTTC. Residues: CASYTGGVGYTF.

This clonotype was recorded at least ten times. The chain couples TRBV3-1 to TRBJ1-1; D gene ambiguous. The germline CDR1 and CDR2 sequences are LGHDT and YNNKEL (reference sequence). Trimming took 0 bases from V and 11 from J, leaving 22 bases between them. This CDR3 contains 16 residues. CDR3 DNA: TGTGCCAGCAGCCAAGATCGTTCCCGGGCCACCATCCGGGCTTTCTTT. This gives the protein CASSQDRSRATIRAFF.

V gene TRBV18 combines with J gene TRBJ1-1, with D possibly being TRBD1 (6 bases). This CDR3 comprises 13 residues. Germline values: CDR1 KGHSH, CDR2 LQKENI. The germline V and J ends were trimmed by 5 bases and 8 bases, with 15 bases remaining between them. CDR3 residues: CASSSKQGIEAFF. CDR3 DNA sequence: TGTGCCAGCTCATCGAAACAGGGCATCGAAGCTTTCTTT.

This clonotype appeared many times. The chain combines TRBV6-1 with TRBJ1-2, with 9 bases fitting TRBD1. CDR1 is MNHNS and CDR2 is SASEGT in the germline V gene. The trim removed 6 bases at V and 5 bases at J, leaving 7 bases unmatched. The CDR3 is made up of 14 amino acids. Here the CDR3 reads CASSPPGQGYGYTF. CDR3 nucleotide sequence: TGTGCCAGCAGCCCTCCGGGACAGGGATATGGCTACACCTTC.